The 21 T cell receptor beta chains reported below all come from one sample, sequenced in a study of CD8+ T cells in alopecia areata. Regarding treatment: oral pan-JAK inhibitor, 5-10 mg twice daily. Sequencing used cDNA as its template, made by extracting RNA and reverse transcribing it. Using immunoSEQ multiplex PCR, the repertoire was profiled, and TCRdb retains in-frame clones only, with some absent. The repertoire has 190,000 or so clones, around three fifths of them found once; the top ten carry roughly 12%. The sequences come from CD8+ T cells sorted from blood, collected at week 24, from a patient treated with tofacitinib. The receptor set was obtained from a human donor with alopecia areata.

The CDR3 loop reads CALTAGARTNYGYTF. CDR3 DNA: TGTGCTTTAACGGCAGGGGCCCGAACTAACTATGGCTACACCTTC. The chain carries TRBV30 and TRBJ1-2, with D perhaps matching TRBD1 (6 bases). Germline CDR1 reads GTSNPN; CDR2 reads SVGIG (reference sequence). The CDR3 totals 15 residues.

The V call is TRBV30, the J call TRBJ1-1; D may be TRBD1 (5 bases). Germline V gene sequence: CDR1 GTSNPN, CDR2 SVGIG (reference sequence). V gave up 5 bases and J gave up 0 bases, with 13 bases separating them. The CDR3 runs 14 residues. The chain's CDR3 is CAWGGVLMNTEAFF. As DNA, the CDR3 is TGTGCCTGGGGGGGGGTCTTAATGAACACTGAAGCTTTCTTT. The whole variable domain, remainder taken from reference TRBV30 and TRBJ1-1, is SQTIHQWPATLVQPVGSPLSLECTVEGTSNPNLYWYRQAAGRGLQLLFYSVGIGQISSEVPQNLSASRPQDRQFILSSKKLLLSDSGFYLCAWGGVLMNTEAFFGQGTRLTVV.

The chain has TRBV7-8 and TRBJ2-7, with 9 bases fitting TRBD1. The CDR3 has 14 residues. V lost 5 bases to trimming and J lost 3 bases; unmatched junction nucleotides: 5. The V gene's germline CDR1 is SGHVS and CDR2 FQNEAQ. The chain's CDR3 is CASSAPGQGYEQYF. The CDR3 coding sequence is TGTGCCAGCAGCGCGCCGGGACAGGGCTACGAGCAGTACTTC.

The J gene is TRBJ2-2, the V gene TRBV11-2; D remains unclear. V was pared by 1 base and J by 4 bases, with 7 bases between. The CDR3 covers 14 residues. Germline V lookup: CDR1 SGHAT, CDR2 FQNNGV. The CDR3 protein is CASSLGASTGELFF. CDR3 coding DNA: TGTGCCAGCAGCTTAGGGGCATCCACCGGGGAGCTGTTTTTT.

This CDR3 reads CASSQDLPSPNYGYTF. Written as DNA, the CDR3 is TGCGCCAGCAGCCAAGATCTCCCCAGCCCTAACTATGGCTACACCTTC. The chain links TRBV4-1 to TRBJ1-2; D call uncertain. Trimming pared 0 bases from V and 0 bases from J, leaving 11 bases between. CDR1 and CDR2 from the germline V gene are MGHRA and YSYEKL. There are 16 residues in the CDR3.

This chain connects TRBV30 to TRBJ2-1; the match to TRBD2 covers 10 bases. With 0 bases clipped from V and 8 bases from J, the junction kept 4 bases outside the gene matches. The germline gives CDR1 GTSNPN, CDR2 SVGIG (reference sequence). This CDR3 is built from 14 residues. The CDR3 DNA is TGTGCCTGGAGTGTCAGCGGGGGGGCCCATGAGCAGTTCTTC. This gives the protein CAWSVSGGAHEQFF. Complete variable domain (other parts from reference TRBV30 and TRBJ2-1): SQTIHQWPATLVQPVGSPLSLECTVEGTSNPNLYWYRQAAGRGLQLLFYSVGIGQISSEVPQNLSASRPQDRQFILSSKKLLLSDSGFYLCAWSVSGGAHEQFFGPGTRLTVL.

This chain connects TRBV11-2 to TRBJ2-7; D unclear. Germline CDR1 SGHAT, CDR2 FQNNGV. V lost 5 bases and J 9 bases, leaving 23 bases between the germline ends. The CDR3 covers 15 residues. The CDR3 spells CASSPEPDSSHVQYF. Written as DNA, the CDR3 is TGTGCCAGCAGCCCAGAACCGGATTCGTCTCATGTGCAGTACTTC.

The rearrangement uses TRBV11-2 and TRBJ2-3; D is undetermined. Germline values: CDR1 SGHAT, CDR2 FQNNGV. The CDR3 is 12 residues long. Trimming took off 1 base at V and 5 bases at J, with 4 bases between the two ends. CDR3: CASSLAGDTQYF. In DNA, the CDR3 is TGTGCCAGCAGCTTAGCGGGAGATACGCAGTATTTT.

The rearrangement uses TRBV27 and TRBJ2-5; TRBD1 aligns across 7 bases. There are 14 residues in the CDR3. V lost 3 bases and J lost 3; bases outside the gene matches: 4. The germline CDR1 and CDR2 sequences are MNHEY and SMNVEV (reference sequence). CDR3 protein: CASSFTGAEETQYF. DNA for the CDR3: TGTGCCAGCAGTTTCACAGGGGCAGAAGAGACCCAGTACTTC.

This clone was seen only a few times. The V and J genes are TRBV4-2 and TRBJ2-5; 12 bases map to TRBD2. CDR3 length: 16 amino acids. The junction had 4 bases not matched to a gene; V was cut back by 4 bases and J by 1 base. The germline gives CDR1 LGHNA, CDR2 YNFKEQ. The CDR3 here is CASSLWTSGAQETQYF. CDR3 DNA: TGTGCCAGCAGCCTCTGGACTAGCGGGGCCCAAGAGACCCAGTACTTC.

This rearrangement joins TRBV7-9 to TRBJ2-4; no clear D. Trimming removed 2 bases at V and 8 bases at J, with 7 bases between. Germline loops: CDR1 SEHNR, CDR2 FQNEAQ (reference sequence). This CDR3 is 12 amino acids long. CDR3 bases: TGTGCCAGCAGCTTACAGGTCCACATTCAGTACTTC. Translating gives CASSLQVHIQYF.

The V call is TRBV12-5, the J call TRBJ2-1; perhaps TRBD1 as D (6 bases). The germline V gene has CDR1 LGHNT and CDR2 FRNRAP. Trimming cost V 4 bases and J 5 bases, with 9 bases left between them. This CDR3 is built from 13 residues. The CDR3 loop is CASGSDSHNEQFF. In DNA form, the CDR3 reads TGTGCTAGTGGTTCGGACAGTCACAATGAGCAGTTCTTC.

The chain is built from TRBV18 and TRBJ1-1; TRBD1 agrees at 7 bases. This CDR3 region has 16 residues. Germline CDR1 reads KGHSH; CDR2 reads LQKENI. The V gene end was trimmed by 3 bases and the J gene end by 1 base; junction bases not matched to a gene: 8. The CDR3 DNA sequence: TGTGCCAGCTCACCCTGGACAGGTAAAAGGAACACTGAAGCTTTCTTT. This sequence encodes CASSPWTGKRNTEAFF.

The CDR3 is CASSLTGGYEQYF. The CDR3, as DNA: TGTGCCAGCAGCTTAACAGGGGGCTACGAGCAGTACTTC. V gene TRBV7-2 combines with J gene TRBJ2-7, with 8 bases identical to TRBD1. V lost 2 bases and J lost 3; bases outside the gene matches: 0. This CDR3 contains 13 residues. CDR1 is SGHTA, CDR2 FQGNSA, per germline.

The genes are TRBV5-6 and TRBJ2-7; D tentatively fits TRBD1 or TRBD2 (6 bases each). V lost 7 bases to trimming and J lost 3 bases, with 17 bases between them. Germline V lookup: CDR1 SGHDT, CDR2 YYEEEE. The length of the CDR3 is 14 residues. The CDR3 DNA is TGTGCCAGCTGGGGGGCAGGTAACGTCTACGAGCAGTACTTC. Translation gives CASWGAGNVYEQYF.

This clone has a handful of counts. J is TRBJ2-7 and V is TRBV5-1, with 9 bases lining up with TRBD1. After removal of 7 bases from V and 2 bases from J, the junction contained 4 bases not matched to a gene. CDR3 length equals 13 residues. Germline loops: CDR1 SGHRS, CDR2 YFSETQ. In DNA, the CDR3 is TGCGCCAGCGGGGGACAGGGAGCCTACGAGCAGTACTTC. It specifies CASGGQGAYEQYF.

This clone has only a few counts. The chain carries TRBV5-8 and TRBJ1-4, with a weak D call TRBD1 (5 bases). Germline values: CDR1 SGHTS, CDR2 YDEGEE. V dropped 4 bases and J dropped 8 bases, with 15 bases sitting between them. There are 14 residues in the CDR3. CDR3 residues: CASSHGTGGEKLFF. The CDR3 DNA follows: TGTGCCAGCAGCCATGGGACGGGAGGAGAAAAACTGTTTTTT.

This chain joins TRBV7-8 and TRBJ1-1, with D maybe TRBD1 (6 bases). This CDR3 comprises 14 residues. Germline CDR1 reads SGHVS; CDR2 reads FQNEAQ. Trimming took 0 bases from V and 5 from J, leaving 10 bases between them. CDR3 loop: CASSLAGAGTEAFF. The DNA of the CDR3 is TGTGCCAGCAGCTTAGCGGGGGCGGGGACTGAAGCTTTCTTT.

The sample holds a few counts of this clone. This specimen includes other DNA sequences encoding the same CDR3. This chain connects TRBV9 to TRBJ2-5; possibly TRBD1 for D (6 bases). This CDR3 comprises 14 residues. V lost 4 bases, J lost 2 bases, and 12 bases lay in between. Per germline, CDR1 SGDLS and CDR2 YYNGEE. CDR3 protein: CASSQGNSQETQYF. CDR3 bases: TGTGCCAGCAGCCAGGGGAACAGTCAAGAGACCCAGTACTTC.

The chain combines TRBV29-1 with TRBJ2-5; D is undetermined. Germline V CDR1 and CDR2: SQVTM, ANQGSEA. V shed 5 bases and J shed 5 bases, with 6 bases lying between them. CDR3 length equals 10 residues. The CDR3 bases are TGCAGCGTTCTTCGGGAGACCCAGTACTTC. Residues: CSVLRETQYF.

The CDR3 DNA sequence: TGTGCCAGCAGCTTAATTTTCGGCAGGCACGCCTACGAGCAGTACTTC. This gives the protein CASSLIFGRHAYEQYF. This chain joins TRBV7-2 and TRBJ2-7; D uncertain. The germline V gene encodes CDR1 SGHTA and CDR2 FQGNSA. The V end lost 2 bases, the J end lost 2 bases, and 16 bases lay between the germline ends. The CDR3 is 16 residues long. Full variable domain (missing parts from reference TRBV7-2 and TRBJ2-7): GAGVSQSPSNKVTEKGKDVELRCDPISGHTALYWYRQSLGQGLEFLIYFQGNSAPDKSGLPSDRFSAERTGGSVSTLTIQRTQQEDSAVYLCASSLIFGRHAYEQYFGPGTRLTVT.